The clone carrying this TCR beta chain occurred many times. The target antigen is unknown. The entire patient cohort was treatment-naive prior to thyroid surgery. Germline V gives CDR1 DFQATT, CDR2 SNEGSKA (reference sequence). The V end was cut by 3 bases, the J end by 3 bases, with 15 bases between. The CDR3 totals 15 residues. In the original workflow: To classify distant metastasis in papillary thyroid cancer, a model was built from CDR3 differences across clinicopathological groups. From the PCR reads, TCRdb re-called clones with MiXCR. These V and J calls are TCRdb output, not the study's own analysis. Of about 17,000 clones detected, 23% appear once; the ten largest clones hold approximately 7%. This sample is part of a study of metastatic and nonmetastatic thyroid tumors. Study-wide results and caveats: Within blood and tumor, benign nodules reportedly had significantly lower TCR beta diversity than malignant thyroid tumors did.

The origin of this receptor is a female donor with papillary thyroid cancer or a benign thyroid nodule (not recorded which). Some clones in this sample may be carry-over from other donors' samples. Sequencing was carried out using adjacent normal tissue. The rearrangement links TRBV20-1 to TRBJ2-1; D possibly corresponds to TRBD1 (6 bases). CDR3 amino acids: CSASSRDNLYNEQFF. Here the CDR3 DNA reads TGCAGTGCTAGTAGTAGGGACAACCTCTACAATGAGCAGTTCTTC.